This T cell receptor beta chain was identified during a study of tissue T cells after allogeneic stem cell transplantation. Stated time point: mouse harvest day 14 after allogeneic transplant. Mouse grafts combined 10^7 T-cell-depleted bone marrow cells with 10^6 splenic CD5+ T cells. Mice had MHC-mismatched B6 into BALB/c GVHD, sampled day 7 or 14. Germline V CDR1 and CDR2: GKSSPN, SITVG. The CDR3 runs to 12 residues. Trimming pared 0 bases from V and 3 bases from J, leaving 6 bases between. TCRdb keeps only in-frame clones here, not all; method: immunoSEQ multiplex PCR. The sample has 800 to 850 clones, around 55% seen once. This clone was seen more than once but under ten times. Germline and genes here are mouse. The CDR3 end falls 1 residue outside the read, so it is completed with the germline J gene.

This sequence originates from a female BALB/c mouse given C57BL/6 T cells with graft-versus-host disease after an allogeneic hematopoietic cell transplant. V is TRBV31 and J is TRBJ2-7; D gene ambiguous. The sample taken for sequencing was spleen. Here the CDR3 reads CAWSLLGYEQYF. CDR3 bases read: TGTGCCTGGAGTCTATTGGGCTATGAACAGTAC.